The 7 T cell receptor beta chains reported below all come from one sample, sequenced in a study of cytomegalovirus exposure and HLA in healthy donors. PCR amplification relied on 60 Vbeta primers (plus 13 Jbeta primers). This table comes from immunoSEQ multiplex PCR, and its TCRdb copy is limited to in-frame clones, with some not included. Altogether 220,000 or so clones are present, under 85% being singletons, with the ten largest covering about 1.7%. The sequenced sample was PBMCs. The receptors originated from a man over 45 in good health and CMV-seronegative.

The chain recombines TRBV30 with TRBJ2-5, with 7 bases fitting TRBD2. The V and J ends lost 2 bases and 5 bases, in that order; junction bases with no gene match: 11. CDR3 size: 15 residues. CDR1 is GTSNPN, CDR2 SVGIG, per germline (reference sequence). DNA for the CDR3: TGTGCCTGGAGTAGACTAGCCTCAAGTGGGGAGACCCAGTACTTC. Protein: CAWSRLASSGETQYF.

This chain uses TRBV4-2 with TRBJ1-2, with TRBD1 as a possible D gene (6 bases). V was trimmed by 0 bases and J by 3 bases, leaving 11 bases between them. Germline loops: CDR1 LGHNA, CDR2 YNFKEQ. The CDR3 extends over 15 amino acids. CDR3 bases: TGTGCCAGCAGCCAAGATTCCGGACAGCACTATGGCTACACCTTC. It yields the protein CASSQDSGQHYGYTF.

V is TRBV5-1 and J is TRBJ2-1, with no clear D. CDR1 SGHRS and CDR2 YFSETQ come from the germline V gene. The CDR3 length is 14 residues. Trimming removed 0 bases at V and 4 bases at J, with 8 bases between. The CDR3 nucleotides read TGCGCCAGCAGCTTGGATGTTGTATACAATGAGCAGTTCTTC. It specifies CASSLDVVYNEQFF.

The chain joins TRBV27 to TRBJ2-2; D remains unclear. V was pared by 6 bases and J by 5 bases, with 13 bases between. In germline, CDR1 is MNHEY, CDR2 SMNVEV (reference sequence). The CDR3 contains 14 residues. CDR3 nucleotide sequence: TGTGCCAGCAGCCAGAGAAGGAGTACCGGGGAGCTGTTTTTT. Protein product: CASSQRRSTGELFF.

Written as DNA, the CDR3 is TGTGCCAGCAGATTATCCCCGAGCTCCTACGAGCAGTACTTC. Protein product: CASRLSPSSYEQYF. The genes are TRBV5-5 and TRBJ2-7; D remains ambiguous. From germline, CDR1 is SGHKS and CDR2 YYEKEE (reference sequence). The CDR3 spans 14 residues. Trimming stripped 5 bases from V and 0 bases from J, with 12 bases between.

V is TRBV29-1 and J is TRBJ2-1; maybe TRBD1 (6 bases). The germline V gene has CDR1 SQVTM and CDR2 ANQGSEA. The CDR3 covers 12 residues. Trimming took off 7 bases at V and 4 bases at J, with 11 bases between the two ends. CDR3 in amino acids: CSGIDRYNEQFF. CDR3 in DNA: TGCAGCGGGATAGACAGGTACAATGAGCAGTTCTTC.

This chain links TRBV11-3 with TRBJ2-7; TRBD1 matches 7 bases. Germline assignment: CDR1 SGHNT and CDR2 YENEEA. J was trimmed by 5 bases and V by 5 bases; bases with no gene match: 6. The CDR3 has 13 amino acids. Here the CDR3 reads CASSRQGLDEQYF. CDR3 nucleotides: TGTGCCAGCAGCCGACAGGGATTAGACGAGCAGTACTTC.